This TCR beta chain is drawn from a study of CD8+ T cells in alopecia areata. General study findings and limits: Alphabeta T cells residing in normal skin are also sequenced in scalp samples.

The length of the CDR3 is 13 residues. Germline lookup yields CDR1 PRHDT and CDR2 FYEKMQ (reference sequence). Trimming removed 5 bases from V and 8 bases from J; junction bases left unmatched: 6. On this clone: Its antigen remains unidentified.

Extracted RNA was reverse transcribed into cDNA, the sequencing template. Libraries were prepared by immunoSEQ multiplex PCR; TCRdb keeps only in-frame clonotypes and omits some of them. The table includes some 22,000 clones, roughly 50% detected once. Samples from alopecia areata patients were lesional scalp punch biopsies and peripheral blood. The specimen sequenced was NKG2D-high CD8+ T cells sorted from blood. V and J are TRBV13 and TRBJ1-2; 9 nucleotides align to TRBD1. The sequence was collected from a human donor with alopecia areata. The CDR3 loop reads CASSTGTGTGYTF. The CDR3 nucleotides read TGTGCCAGCAGCACCGGGACAGGGACCGGCTACACCTTC.